This T cell receptor beta chain was sequenced during a study of shared clonotypes between healthy human individuals. At the deep level, the assay was run. TCRdb's copy holds only in-frame clones and misses some; the assay was immunoSEQ multiplex PCR. The table records approximately 2,300,000 clones, around 90% of them present only once. As for this clone: Its antigen remains unknown.

The germline V gene encodes CDR1 SNHLY and CDR2 FYNNEI. The V and J ends lost 5 bases and 6 bases respectively, with 9 bases between them. This CDR3 is 12 amino acids long. Study outcomes and limitations: An effect of sequencing depth on clonotype sharing among donors was expected. Sharing across four donors was highest in naive CD4 (approximately 5%) and lowest in memory CD8 (around 0.4%). Represented genetic and exposure-history diversity was restricted by having few donors.

The chain combines TRBV2 with TRBJ2-3, with D hard to call. Sequencing was carried out using naive CD4+ T cells from PBMCs. Sample subset: CD45RA+ positively selected. This clonotype originated in a man aged 18 to 30 in good health. Some clones in this sample may be carry-over from other donors' samples. The CDR3 is CASSQGRDTQYF. CDR3 sequence (DNA): TGTGCCAGCAGTCAAGGACGGGATACGCAGTATTTT.